This record looks at one TCR beta chain sequence and its context. Its target is not known. This sample was included in a study of cytomegalovirus exposure and HLA in healthy donors. Study-wide results and limits: The later analysis indicated that the majority of CMV-associated TCR beta chains appeared HLA-restricted.

A multiplex PCR was run with 60 Vbeta primers and 13 Jbeta primers. Sequencing was performed with immunoSEQ multiplex PCR; in TCRdb, only in-frame clones are kept and a portion is missing. This sample carries about 140,000 clones, more than 60% of them seen once, and the ten largest clones take 2.8%. Donors consisted of healthy bone marrow donors. CDR1 and CDR2 (germline): MGHRA, YSYEKL. The ends were cut back, 3 bases at V and 5 bases at J, with 13 bases in the middle. The CDR3 runs 14 residues. This sequence joins TRBV4-1 and TRBJ1-1; the D gene is possibly TRBD1 (6 bases). This TCR was sampled from a male donor in good health and CMV-seronegative. The sequenced sample was PBMCs. This CDR3 reads CASSHRQERTEAFF. The DNA for the CDR3 is TGCGCCAGCAGCCACCGACAGGAACGGACTGAAGCTTTCTTT.